This T cell receptor (beta chain) comes out of a study of cytomegalovirus exposure and HLA in healthy donors. Regarding the study as a whole: Presence/absence analyses assumed roughly uniform sequencing depth across donors, which may not hold. Researchers reportedly found TCR beta sequences accurately predicted most subjects' HLA-A and HLA-B alleles. Associated with cytomegalovirus, according to the listing, were some 150 TCR beta chains.

There are 16 residues in the CDR3. Deletions cut 1 base from V and 5 bases from J, with 17 bases between. Germline V lookup: CDR1 SGHDN, CDR2 FVKESK. With respect to this clone: What it binds is not known.

PCR primers comprised 60 Vbeta and 13 Jbeta primers. Profiled with immunoSEQ multiplex PCR; TCRdb holds only in-frame clones, not every one. The sample lists some 170,000 clones, 87% occurring once. The chain combines TRBV14 with TRBJ1-1; no clear D. This sequence was found in a woman in her thirties in good health and CMV-seronegative. The sequencing input was PBMCs. Here the CDR3 DNA reads TGTGCCAGCAGCCAAGCGATCACTCTTGTGAGGACTGAAGCTTTCTTT. Translating gives CASSQAITLVRTEAFF. Full variable domain (remainder filled in from reference TRBV14 and TRBJ1-1): EAGVTQFPSHSVIEKGQTVTLRCDPISGHDNLYWYRRVMGKEIKFLLHFVKESKQDESGMPNNRFLAERTGGTYSTLKVQPAELEDSGVYFCASSQAITLVRTEAFFGQGTRLTVV.